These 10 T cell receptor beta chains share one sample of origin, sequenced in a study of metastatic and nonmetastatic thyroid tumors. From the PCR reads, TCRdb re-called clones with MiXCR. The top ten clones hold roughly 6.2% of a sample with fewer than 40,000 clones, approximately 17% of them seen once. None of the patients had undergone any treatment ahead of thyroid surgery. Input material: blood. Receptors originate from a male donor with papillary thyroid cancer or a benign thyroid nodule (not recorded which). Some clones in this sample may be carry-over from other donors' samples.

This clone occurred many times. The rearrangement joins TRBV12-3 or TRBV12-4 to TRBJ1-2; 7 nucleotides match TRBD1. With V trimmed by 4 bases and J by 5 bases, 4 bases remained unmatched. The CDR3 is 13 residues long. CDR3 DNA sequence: TGTGCCAGCAGTTATGGACAGGCTTATGGCTACACCTTC. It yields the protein CASSYGQAYGYTF.

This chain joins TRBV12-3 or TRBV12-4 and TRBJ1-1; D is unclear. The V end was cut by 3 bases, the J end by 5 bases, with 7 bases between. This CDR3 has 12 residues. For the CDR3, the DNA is TGTGCCAGCAGTTTCGATGGGACTGAAGCTTTCTTT. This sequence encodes CASSFDGTEAFF.

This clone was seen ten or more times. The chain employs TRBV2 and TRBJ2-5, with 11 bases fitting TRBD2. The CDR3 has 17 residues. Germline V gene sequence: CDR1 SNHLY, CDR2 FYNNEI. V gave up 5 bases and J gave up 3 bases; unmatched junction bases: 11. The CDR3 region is CASSFGVKLAGEETQYF. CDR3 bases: TGTGCCAGCAGTTTCGGGGTTAAACTAGCGGGAGAAGAGACCCAGTACTTC. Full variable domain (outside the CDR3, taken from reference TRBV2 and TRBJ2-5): EPEVTQTPSHQVTQMGQEVILRCVPISNHLYFYWYRQILGQKVEFLVSFYNNEISEKSEIFDDQFSVERPDGSNFTLKIRSTKLEDSAMYFCASSFGVKLAGEETQYFGPGTRLLVL.

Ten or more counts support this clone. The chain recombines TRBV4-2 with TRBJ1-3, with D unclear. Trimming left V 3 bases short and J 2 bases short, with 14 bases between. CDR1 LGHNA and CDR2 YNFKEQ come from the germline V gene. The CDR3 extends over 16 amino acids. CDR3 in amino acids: CASSHDYLGTGNTIYF. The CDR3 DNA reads TGTGCCAGCAGCCATGATTACTTGGGCACTGGAAACACCATATATTTT.

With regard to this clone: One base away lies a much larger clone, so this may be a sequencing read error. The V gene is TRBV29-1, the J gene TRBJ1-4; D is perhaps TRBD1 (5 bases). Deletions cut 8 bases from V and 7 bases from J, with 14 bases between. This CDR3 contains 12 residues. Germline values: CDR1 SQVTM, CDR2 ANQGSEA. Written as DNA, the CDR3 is TGCAGCTCCGGGGGGGGAGGTGAAAAACTGTTTTTT. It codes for CSSGGGGEKLFF.

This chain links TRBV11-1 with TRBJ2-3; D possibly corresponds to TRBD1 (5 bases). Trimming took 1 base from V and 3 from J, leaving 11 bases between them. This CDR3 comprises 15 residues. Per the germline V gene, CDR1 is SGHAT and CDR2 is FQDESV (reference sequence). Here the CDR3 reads CASSLVTGTTDTQYF. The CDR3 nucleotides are TGTGCCAGCAGCTTAGTTACAGGAACGACAGATACGCAGTATTTT. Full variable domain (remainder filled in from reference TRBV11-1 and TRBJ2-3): EAEVAQSPRYKITEKSQAVAFWCDPISGHATLYWYRQILGQGPELLVQFQDESVVDDSQLPKDRFSAERLKGVDSTLKIQPAELGDSAMYLCASSLVTGTTDTQYFGPGTRLTVL.

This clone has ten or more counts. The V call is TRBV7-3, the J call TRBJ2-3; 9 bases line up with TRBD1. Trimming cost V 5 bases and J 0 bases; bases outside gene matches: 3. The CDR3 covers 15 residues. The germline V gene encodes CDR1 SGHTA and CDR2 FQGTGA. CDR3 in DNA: TGTGCCAGCAGCCCCGGGACAGGGAGCACAGATACGCAGTATTTT. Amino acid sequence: CASSPGTGSTDTQYF. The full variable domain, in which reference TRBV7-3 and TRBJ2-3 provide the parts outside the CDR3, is GAGVSQTPSNKVTEKGKYVELRCDPISGHTALYWYRQSLGQGPEFLIYFQGTGAADDSGLPNDRFFAVRPEGSVSTLKIQRTERGDSAVYLCASSPGTGSTDTQYFGPGTRLTVL.

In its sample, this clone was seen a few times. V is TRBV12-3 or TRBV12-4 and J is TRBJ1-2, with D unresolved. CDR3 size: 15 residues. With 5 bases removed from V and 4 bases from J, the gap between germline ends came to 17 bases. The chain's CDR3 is CASSMQAVTGYGYTF. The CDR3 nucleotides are TGTGCCAGCAGTATGCAGGCGGTGACTGGCTATGGCTACACCTTC.

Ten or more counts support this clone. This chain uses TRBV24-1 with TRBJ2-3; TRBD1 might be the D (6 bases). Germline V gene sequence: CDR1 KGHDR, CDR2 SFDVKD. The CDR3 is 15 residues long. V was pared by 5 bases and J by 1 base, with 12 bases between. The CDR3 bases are TGTGCCACCAGTGGGATAGGGGGAGGCACAGATACGCAGTATTTT. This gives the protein CATSGIGGGTDTQYF.

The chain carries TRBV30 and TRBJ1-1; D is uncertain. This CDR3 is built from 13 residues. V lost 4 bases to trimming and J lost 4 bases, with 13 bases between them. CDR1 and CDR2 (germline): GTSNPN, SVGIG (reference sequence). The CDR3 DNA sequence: TGTGCCTGGATTGGGTTTGCGGGCACTGAAGCTTTCTTT. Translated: CAWIGFAGTEAFF.